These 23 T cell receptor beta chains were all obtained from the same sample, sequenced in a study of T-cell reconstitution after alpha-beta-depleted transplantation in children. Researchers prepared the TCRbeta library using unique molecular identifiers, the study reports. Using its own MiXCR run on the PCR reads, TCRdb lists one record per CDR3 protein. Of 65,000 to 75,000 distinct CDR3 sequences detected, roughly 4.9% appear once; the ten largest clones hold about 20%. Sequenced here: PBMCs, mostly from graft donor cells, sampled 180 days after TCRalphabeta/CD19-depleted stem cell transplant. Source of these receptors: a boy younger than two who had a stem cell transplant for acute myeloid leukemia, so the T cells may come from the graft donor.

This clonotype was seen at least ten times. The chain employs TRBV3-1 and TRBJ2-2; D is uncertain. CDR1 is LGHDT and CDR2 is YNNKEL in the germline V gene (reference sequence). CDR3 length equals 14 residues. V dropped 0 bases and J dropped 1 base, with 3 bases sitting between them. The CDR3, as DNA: TGTGCCAGCAGCCAAGATGGGAACACCGGGGAGCTGTTTTTT. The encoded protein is CASSQDGNTGELFF.

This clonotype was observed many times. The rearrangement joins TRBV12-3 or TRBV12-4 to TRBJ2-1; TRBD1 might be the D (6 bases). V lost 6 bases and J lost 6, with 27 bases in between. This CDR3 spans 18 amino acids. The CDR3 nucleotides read TGTGCCAGCAGCAGGGGCAGGGGAACCCTTAGACAGAGCAATGAGCAGTTCTTC. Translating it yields CASSRGRGTLRQSNEQFF.

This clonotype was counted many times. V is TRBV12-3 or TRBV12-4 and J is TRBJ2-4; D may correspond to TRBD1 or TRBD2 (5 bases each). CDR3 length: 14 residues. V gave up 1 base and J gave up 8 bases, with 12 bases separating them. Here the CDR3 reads CASSLVEGRDIQYF. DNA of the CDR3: TGTGCCAGCAGTTTAGTAGAGGGACGGGACATTCAGTACTTC.

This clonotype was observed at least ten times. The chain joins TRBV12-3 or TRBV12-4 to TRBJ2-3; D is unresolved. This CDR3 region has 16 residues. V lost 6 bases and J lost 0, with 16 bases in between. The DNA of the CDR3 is TGTGCCAGCAGCCAAGTCCTACCGCCTAGCACAGATACGCAGTATTTT. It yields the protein CASSQVLPPSTDTQYF.

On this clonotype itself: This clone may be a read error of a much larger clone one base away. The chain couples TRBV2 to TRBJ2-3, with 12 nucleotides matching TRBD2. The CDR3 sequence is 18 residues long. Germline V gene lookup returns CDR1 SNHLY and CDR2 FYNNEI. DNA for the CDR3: TGTGCCTGCAGTCTCAAGGGCCCTAGCGGGGGGGCCGTAGATACGCAGTATTTT. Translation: CACSLKGPSGGAVDTQYF.

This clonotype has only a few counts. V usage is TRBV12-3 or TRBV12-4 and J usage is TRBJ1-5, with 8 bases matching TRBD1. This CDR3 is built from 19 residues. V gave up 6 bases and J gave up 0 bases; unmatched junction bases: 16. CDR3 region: CASRGLDRECGDSNQPQHF. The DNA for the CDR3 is TGTGCCAGCAGAGGGCTGGACAGGGAGTGCGGGGATAGCAATCAGCCCCAGCATTTT.

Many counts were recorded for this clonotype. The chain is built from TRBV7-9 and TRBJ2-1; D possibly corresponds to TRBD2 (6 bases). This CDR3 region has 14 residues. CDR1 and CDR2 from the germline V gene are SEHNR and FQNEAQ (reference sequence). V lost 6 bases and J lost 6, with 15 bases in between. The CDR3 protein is CASRLTSSGNEQFF. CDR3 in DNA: TGTGCCAGCAGACTGACTAGTTCGGGCAATGAGCAGTTCTTC. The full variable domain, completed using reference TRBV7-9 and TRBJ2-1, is DTGVSQNPRHKITKRGQNVTFRCDPISEHNRLYWYRQTLGQGPEFLTYFQNEAQLEKSRLLSDRFSAERPKGSFSTLEIQRTEQGDSAMYLCASRLTSSGNEQFFGPGTRLTVL.

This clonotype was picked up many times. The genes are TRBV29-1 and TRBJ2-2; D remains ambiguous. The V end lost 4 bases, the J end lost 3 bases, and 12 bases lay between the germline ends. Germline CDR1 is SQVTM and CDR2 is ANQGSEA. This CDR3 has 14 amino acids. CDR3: CSVGSNGHTGELFF. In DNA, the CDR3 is TGCAGCGTTGGGTCAAATGGGCACACCGGGGAGCTGTTTTTT.

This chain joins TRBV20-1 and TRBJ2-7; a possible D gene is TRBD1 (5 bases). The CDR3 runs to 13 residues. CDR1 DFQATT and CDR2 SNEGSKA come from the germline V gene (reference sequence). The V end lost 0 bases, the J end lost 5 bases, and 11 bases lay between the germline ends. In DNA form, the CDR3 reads TGCAGTGCTAGAGAACTAAGGGGTGACGAGCAGTACGTC. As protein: CSARELRGDEQYV.

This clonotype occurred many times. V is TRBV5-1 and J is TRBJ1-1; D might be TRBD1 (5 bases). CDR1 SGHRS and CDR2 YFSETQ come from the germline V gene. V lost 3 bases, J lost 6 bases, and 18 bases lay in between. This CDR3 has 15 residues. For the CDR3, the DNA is TGCGCCAGCAGCTACTACCCCTGGGGGTTGTCTGAAGCTTTCTTT. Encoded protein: CASSYYPWGLSEAFF.

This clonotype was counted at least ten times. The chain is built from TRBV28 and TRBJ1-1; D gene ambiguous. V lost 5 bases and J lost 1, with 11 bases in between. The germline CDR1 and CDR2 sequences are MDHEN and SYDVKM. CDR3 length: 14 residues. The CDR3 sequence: CASSPWTANTEAFF. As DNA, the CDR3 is TGTGCCAGCAGTCCCTGGACGGCGAACACTGAAGCTTTCTTT.

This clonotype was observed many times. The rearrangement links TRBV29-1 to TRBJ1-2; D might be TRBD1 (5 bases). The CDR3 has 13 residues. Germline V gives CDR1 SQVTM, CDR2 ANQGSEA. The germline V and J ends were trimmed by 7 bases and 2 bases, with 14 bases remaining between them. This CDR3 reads CSAGTGGNYGYTF. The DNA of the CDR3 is TGCAGCGCGGGGACCGGGGGAAACTATGGCTACACCTTC.

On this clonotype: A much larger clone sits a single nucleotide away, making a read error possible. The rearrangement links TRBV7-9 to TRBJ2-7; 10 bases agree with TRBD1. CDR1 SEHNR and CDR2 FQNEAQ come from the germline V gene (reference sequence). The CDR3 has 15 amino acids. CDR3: CAISSGTGAGYEQYF. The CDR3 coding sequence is TGTGCCATCAGCTCCGGGACAGGGGCGGGATACGAGCAGTACTTC.

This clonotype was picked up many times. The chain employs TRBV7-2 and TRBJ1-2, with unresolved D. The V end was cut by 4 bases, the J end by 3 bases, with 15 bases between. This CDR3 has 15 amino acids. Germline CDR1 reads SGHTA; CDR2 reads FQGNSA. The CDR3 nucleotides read TGTGCCAGCAGCTCCCGAGATGTACCTCACTATGGCTACACCTTC. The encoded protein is CASSSRDVPHYGYTF.

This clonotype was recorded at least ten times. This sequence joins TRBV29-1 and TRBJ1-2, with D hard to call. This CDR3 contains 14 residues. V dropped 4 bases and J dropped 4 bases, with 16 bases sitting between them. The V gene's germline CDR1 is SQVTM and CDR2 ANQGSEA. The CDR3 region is CSVVPQYGIYGYTF. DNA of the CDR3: TGCAGCGTTGTCCCTCAGTACGGCATCTATGGCTACACCTTC. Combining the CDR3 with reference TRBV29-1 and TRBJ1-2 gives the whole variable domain SAVISQKPSRDICQRGTSLTIQCQVDSQVTMMFWYRQQPGQSLTLIATANQGSEATYESGFVIDKFPISRPNLTFSTLTVSNMSPEDSSIYLCSVVPQYGIYGYTFGSGTRLTVV.

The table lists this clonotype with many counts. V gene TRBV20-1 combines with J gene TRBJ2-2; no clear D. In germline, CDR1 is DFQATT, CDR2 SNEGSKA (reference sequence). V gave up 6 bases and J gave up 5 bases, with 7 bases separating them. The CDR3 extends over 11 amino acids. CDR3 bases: TGCAGTGCGGAATTAACCGGGGAGCTGTTTTTT. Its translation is CSAELTGELFF.

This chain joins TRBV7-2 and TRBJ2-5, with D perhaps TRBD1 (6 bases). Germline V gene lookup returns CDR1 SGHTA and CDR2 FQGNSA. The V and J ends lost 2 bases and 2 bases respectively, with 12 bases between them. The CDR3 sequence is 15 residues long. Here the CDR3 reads CASSLSGQGQETQYF. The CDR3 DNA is TGTGCCAGCAGCTTATCGGGGCAGGGGCAAGAGACCCAGTACTTC.

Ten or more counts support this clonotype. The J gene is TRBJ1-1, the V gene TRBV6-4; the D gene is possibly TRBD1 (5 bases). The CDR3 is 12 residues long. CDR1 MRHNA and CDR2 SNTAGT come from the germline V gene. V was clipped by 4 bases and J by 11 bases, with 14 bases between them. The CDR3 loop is CASSAGIPRAFF. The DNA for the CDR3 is TGTGCCAGCAGTGCAGGGATTCCCCGGGCTTTCTTT.

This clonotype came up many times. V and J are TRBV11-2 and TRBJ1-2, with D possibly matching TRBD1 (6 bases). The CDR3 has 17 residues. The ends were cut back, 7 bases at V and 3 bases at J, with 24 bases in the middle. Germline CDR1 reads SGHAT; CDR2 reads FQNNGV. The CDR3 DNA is TGTGCCAGCACCATTATGGGGTGGGGGCCGCGGGACTATGGCTACACCTTC. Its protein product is CASTIMGWGPRDYGYTF.

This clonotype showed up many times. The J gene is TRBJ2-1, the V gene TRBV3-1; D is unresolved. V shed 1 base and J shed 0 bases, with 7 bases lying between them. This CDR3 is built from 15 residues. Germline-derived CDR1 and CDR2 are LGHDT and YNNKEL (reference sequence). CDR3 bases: TGTGCCAGCAGCCAAGTCCACAGCTCCTACAATGAGCAGTTCTTC. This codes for CASSQVHSSYNEQFF.

CDR3 amino acids: CAWNRDRDFDEQFF. The CDR3 coding sequence is TGTGCCTGGAACCGGGACAGGGATTTCGATGAGCAGTTCTTC. V gene TRBV30 combines with J gene TRBJ2-1, with 9 nucleotides matching TRBD1. Germline CDR1 GTSNPN, CDR2 SVGIG (reference sequence). The CDR3 totals 14 residues. V lost 4 bases and J lost 8; bases outside the gene matches: 9. The whole variable domain, remainder taken from reference TRBV30 and TRBJ2-1, is SQTIHQWPATLVQPVGSPLSLECTVEGTSNPNLYWYRQAAGRGLQLLFYSVGIGQISSEVPQNLSASRPQDRQFILSSKKLLLSDSGFYLCAWNRDRDFDEQFFGPGTRLTVL.

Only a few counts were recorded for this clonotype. In DNA form, the CDR3 reads TGTGCCAGCAGGCGGACAGGCGGGAAAGAGACCCAGTACTTC. This sequence encodes CASRRTGGKETQYF. The rearrangement uses TRBV6-2 or TRBV6-3 and TRBJ2-5; possibly TRBD1 for D (7 bases). Looked up from germline, CDR1 is MNHEY and CDR2 is SVGEGT. The CDR3 sequence is 14 residues long. Trimming removed 6 bases from V and 3 bases from J, with 14 bases in between.

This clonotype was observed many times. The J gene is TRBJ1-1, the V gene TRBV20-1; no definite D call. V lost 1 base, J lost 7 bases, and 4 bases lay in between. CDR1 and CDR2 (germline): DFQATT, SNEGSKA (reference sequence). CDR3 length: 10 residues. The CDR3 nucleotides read TGCAGTGCTAGAGGCTTTGAAGCTTTCTTT. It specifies CSARGFEAFF.